Listed below are T cell receptor beta chains from one sample, sequenced in a study of blood T cell repertoires in COVID-19. Using immunoSEQ multiplex PCR, the repertoire was profiled, and TCRdb retains in-frame clones only, with some absent. The data show around 260,000 clones, 65% to 90% seen once. Sequences were obtained from peripheral blood. The source is a man aged 25-45 years with active or convalescent COVID-19. The CDR3 runs from the conserved cysteine through the conserved F or W. A D gene is named only where the DNA matches it firmly. Where a row states a size, it is once, few, many or the class of an expanded clone; other rows omit it.

TRBV6-2/TRBV6-3	once	TRBJ1-5	TRBD1	TGTGCCAGCAGTTACATACGGGACAGAGGGGGCGGCGGTCAGCCCCAGCATTTT	CASSYIRDRGGGGQPQHF
TRBV6-5	.	TRBJ1-3	.	TGTGCCAGCAGTACGAAGTGGGCCTCTGGAAACACCATATATTTT	CASSTKWASGNTIYF
TRBV27	.	TRBJ1-2	TRBD1	TGTGCCAGCAGCTCCGGGACAGGGATCTGGGGCTACACCTTC	CASSSGTGIWGYTF
TRBV7-9	.	TRBJ2-7	TRBD1	TGTGCCAGCAGCTTAGGGACAGGGTTTCACGAGCAGTACTTC	CASSLGTGFHEQYF
TRBV5-4	.	TRBJ2-5	TRBD2	TGTGCCAGCAGACCCAAACCGGGACTAGAAGAGACCCAGTACTTC	CASRPKPGLEETQYF
TRBV6-2/TRBV6-3	.	TRBJ2-5	TRBD2	TGTGCCAGCAGTTCAGGCGGGGGGGCGGAGACCCAGTACTTC	CASSSGGGAETQYF
TRBV21-1	.	TRBJ1-2	.	TGTGCCAGCAGCAAAGGGCTGGCCTTCTATGGCTACACCTTC	CASSKGLAFYGYTF
TRBV19	.	TRBJ2-3	.	TGTGCCAGTAAACCCCAGGGAAGCACAGATACGCAGTATTTT	CASKPQGSTDTQYF
TRBV19	.	TRBJ1-3	.	TGTGCCAGTAGTATTTGGGACACGGGAAACACCATATATTTT	CASSIWDTGNTIYF
TRBV10-3	.	TRBJ1-2	.	TGTGCCATCAGCGATACAGGGACTAGGGGCTACACCTTC	CAISDTGTRGYTF
TRBV6-2/TRBV6-3	.	TRBJ2-1	TRBD1	TGTGCCAGCAGTTACACGACAGGGGCCTACAATGAGCAGTTCTTC	CASSYTTGAYNEQFF
TRBV5-6	.	TRBJ1-2	TRBD1	TGTGCCAGCAGCTTGGTGGGACAGGGTACTCGTGGCTACACCTTC	CASSLVGQGTRGYTF
TRBV9	.	TRBJ2-3	.	TGTGCCAGCAGCGCCATCGGAGATTCACCCTTTAGGCAGTATTTT	CASSAIGDSPFRQYF
TRBV2	.	TRBJ1-1	.	TGTGCCAGCAGTGTTGGGGGGAAAAACACTGAAGCTTTCTTT	CASSVGGKNTEAFF
TRBV6-5	.	TRBJ1-3	.	TGTGCCAGCAGTTATATGGCAGGGGCTGGAAACACCATATATTTT	CASSYMAGAGNTIYF
TRBV5-1	.	TRBJ2-7	TRBD2	TGCGCCAGCAGCCTAACAGCGGGGGGAACCTACGAGCAGTACTTC	CASSLTAGGTYEQYF
TRBV5-1	.	TRBJ1-6	.	TGCGCCAGCAGCCCGACTTCTACCAGCTCCTATAATTCACCCCTCCACTTT	CASSPTSTSSYNSPLHF
TRBV19	.	TRBJ2-7	.	TGTGCCAGTAGTATAGATTGGACGGGAGAGCAGTACTTC	CASSIDWTGEQYF
TRBV27	.	TRBJ2-7	TRBD2	TGTGCCAGCAGTCTTAGCGGGGTCGGGTACGAGCAGTACTTC	CASSLSGVGYEQYF
TRBV9	.	TRBJ1-1	TRBD1	TGTGCCAGCAGCGCCCCTCAGGGGGCAACTGAAGCTTTCTTT	CASSAPQGATEAFF
TRBV19	.	TRBJ2-7	.	TGTGCCAGTAGCGGGGAGAACTACGAGCAGTACTTC	CASSGENYEQYF
TRBV6-5	.	TRBJ1-1	TRBD1	TGTGCCAGCAGTCGGGGACAGACTTTGAACACTGAAGCTTTCTTT	CASSRGQTLNTEAFF
TRBV7-9	few	TRBJ1-1	.	TGTGCCAGCAGCTCGCCAGGGGCCAACACTGAAGCTTTCTTT	CASSSPGANTEAFF
TRBV6-2/TRBV6-3	.	TRBJ1-5	.	TGTGCCAGCAGTCAACACCCGAATCAGCCCCAGCATTTT	CASSQHPNQPQHF
TRBV27	.	TRBJ2-6	.	TGTGCCAGCAGACCACGCCAGGGGTCTGGGGCCAACGTCCTGACTTTC	CASRPRQGSGANVLTF
TRBV3-1/TRBV3-2	.	TRBJ1-1	.	TGTGCCAGCAGCCAATTATCTAGGAACACTGAAGCTTTCTTT	CASSQLSRNTEAFF
TRBV11-2	.	TRBJ1-2	.	TGTGCCAGCAGCTTAGTTGGGGGCGCCCCTGGCTACACCTTC	CASSLVGGAPGYTF
TRBV2	.	TRBJ1-4	.	TGTGCCAGCAGTGCGGGTGCAACTAATGAAAAACTGTTTTTT	CASSAGATNEKLFF
TRBV19	.	TRBJ2-5	.	TGTGCCAGTAGTATTCTAAGGGGGGAGACCCAGTACTTC	CASSILRGETQYF
TRBV12-3/TRBV12-4	.	TRBJ2-7	.	TGTGCCAGCAGTTTAGACAGCTACTACGAGCAGTACTTC	CASSLDSYYEQYF
TRBV13	.	TRBJ2-7	.	TGTGCCAGCAGCCCCAACTCCTACGAGCAGTACTTC	CASSPNSYEQYF
TRBV18	.	TRBJ1-5	.	TGTGCCAGCTCACCAGGGGCCAATCAGCCCCAGCATTTT	CASSPGANQPQHF
TRBV2	.	TRBJ2-7	.	TGTGCCAGCAGTGATCGGTCCTACGAGCAGTACTTC	CASSDRSYEQYF
TRBV29-1	.	TRBJ1-1	.	TGCAGCGTTTCTGGGGCGTCACGGACTGAAGCTTTCTTT	CSVSGASRTEAFF
TRBV6-4	.	TRBJ2-2	TRBD2	TGTGCCAGCAGTGTTCTAGCGGGGACCGGGGAGCTGTTTTTT	CASSVLAGTGELFF
TRBV9	.	TRBJ2-3	.	TGTGCCAGCAGCTCTAGCGGCACAGATACGCAGTATTTT	CASSSSGTDTQYF
TRBV25-1	.	TRBJ1-4	TRBD1	TGTGCCAGCAGTGAGACAGGGGTTAATGAAAAACTGTTTTTT	CASSETGVNEKLFF